Listed here are 27 T cell receptor beta chains from one sample, sequenced in a study of cytomegalovirus exposure and HLA in healthy donors. Sequenced by immunoSEQ multiplex PCR; TCRdb stores in-frame clones only, minus some. The sample shows under 300,000 clones, nearly 90% of them seen only once. Input material: PBMCs. Every receptor here comes from a woman between 18 and 29 years old in good health and CMV-seronegative.

The genes are TRBV5-1 and TRBJ2-5; 8 bases agree with TRBD1. Germline CDR1 is SGHRS and CDR2 is YFSETQ. This CDR3 is built from 14 residues. The V segment lost 3 bases and the J segment 5 bases; nucleotides outside the gene matches: 6. CDR3 sequence (DNA): TGCGCCAGCAGCTCGACAGGGGTCCAGGAGACCCAGTACTTC. Its protein is CASSSTGVQETQYF.

The chain has TRBV9 and TRBJ2-1; 7 bases line up with TRBD2. CDR1 is SGDLS and CDR2 is YYNGEE in the germline V gene. The CDR3 extends over 15 amino acids. The V gene end was trimmed by 0 bases and the J gene end by 0 bases; junction bases not matched to a gene: 0. The CDR3: CASSVERGSYNEQFF. The CDR3 nucleotides read TGTGCCAGCAGCGTAGAGCGGGGCTCCTACAATGAGCAGTTCTTC.

J is TRBJ1-2 and V is TRBV7-2, with TRBD1 as a possible D gene (5 bases). Germline CDR1 is SGHTA and CDR2 is FQGNSA. V gave up 5 bases and J gave up 4 bases, with 17 bases separating them. There are 15 residues in the CDR3. The CDR3 is CASSRVQGGVYGYTF. The CDR3 nucleotides are TGTGCCAGCAGCCGCGTTCAGGGCGGGGTCTATGGCTACACCTTC.

The chain recombines TRBV7-9 with TRBJ1-4; a weak D match, TRBD1 (5 bases). Trimming stripped 4 bases from V and 6 bases from J, with 15 bases between. Per germline, CDR1 SEHNR and CDR2 FQNEAQ (reference sequence). This CDR3 has 15 residues. CDR3 in amino acids: CASSSRGGADEKLFF. CDR3 coding DNA: TGTGCCAGCAGCTCTCGGGGAGGGGCCGATGAAAAACTGTTTTTT.

This sequence joins TRBV28 and TRBJ2-7; 8 nucleotides line up with TRBD1. Trimming removed 10 bases from V and 4 bases from J; junction bases left unmatched: 6. In germline, CDR1 is MDHEN, CDR2 SYDVKM. CDR3 length: 12 amino acids. The CDR3 loop reads CATPRGLYEQYF. In DNA, the CDR3 is TGTGCCACCCCCAGGGGGCTTTACGAGCAGTACTTC.

In DNA, the CDR3 is TGTGCCAGCAGCTTAGGACACCCCCGCTCCTACGAGCAGTACTTC. Residues: CASSLGHPRSYEQYF. The genes are TRBV7-2 and TRBJ2-7; no clear D. Deletions cut 1 base from V and 0 bases from J, with 10 bases between. The CDR3 consists of 15 residues. Germline-derived CDR1 and CDR2 are SGHTA and FQGNSA.

V usage is TRBV15 and J usage is TRBJ1-1; 7 positions agree with TRBD1. CDR1 is LNHNV, CDR2 YYDKDF, per germline (reference sequence). With V trimmed by 0 bases and J by 4 bases, 8 bases remained unmatched. CDR3 length equals 16 residues. CDR3 sequence reads: CATSRDRRGRVTEAFF. The CDR3 DNA is TGTGCCACCAGCAGAGATCGTAGGGGGCGGGTCACTGAAGCTTTCTTT. The full variable domain, with the rest looked up from reference TRBV15 and TRBJ1-1, is DAMVIQNPRYQVTQFGKPVTLSCSQTLNHNVMYWYQQKSSQAPKLLFHYYDKDFNNEADTPDNFQSRRPNTSFCFLDIRSPGLGDTAMYLCATSRDRRGRVTEAFFGQGTRLTVV.

V is TRBV5-6 and J is TRBJ1-5; D call uncertain. Looked up from germline, CDR1 is SGHDT and CDR2 is YYEEEE. The V gene lost 0 bases and the J gene lost 4 bases, with 5 bases spanning the gap. The CDR3 extends over 13 amino acids. As DNA, the CDR3 is TGTGCCAGCAGCTTGGACGGGAATCAGCCCCAGCATTTT. It translates to CASSLDGNQPQHF.

The rearrangement links TRBV5-1 to TRBJ2-1; weak D call: TRBD1 (6 bases). CDR1 is SGHRS, CDR2 YFSETQ, per germline. Trimming removed 1 base at V and 5 bases at J, with 13 bases between. The CDR3 has 15 residues. The CDR3 DNA sequence: TGCGCCAGCAGCTTGACAGGGAATCTCCACAATGAGCAGTTCTTC. Translation gives CASSLTGNLHNEQFF.

The chain couples TRBV19 to TRBJ1-2; 8 positions agree with TRBD1. Unmatched junction bases numbered 12, after V lost 8 bases and J lost 10 bases. This CDR3 comprises 13 residues. Germline-derived CDR1 and CDR2 are LNHDA and SQIVND (reference sequence). CDR3 DNA sequence: TGTGCCAGTGGGATCTCGCAGGGGGCGATCTACACCTTC. Translating it yields CASGISQGAIYTF. Full variable domain (remainder filled in from reference TRBV19 and TRBJ1-2): DGGITQSPKYLFRKEGQNVTLSCEQNLNHDAMYWYRQDPGQGLRLIYYSQIVNDFQKGDIAEGYSVSREKKESFPLTVTSAQKNPTAFYLCASGISQGAIYTFGSGTRLTVV.

V is TRBV7-9 and J is TRBJ2-1; 8 nucleotides align to TRBD2. Germline trimming cut 1 base from V and 4 bases from J; bases unmatched to any gene: 3. This CDR3 has 15 amino acids. Germline lookup yields CDR1 SEHNR and CDR2 FQNEAQ (reference sequence). Here the CDR3 DNA reads TGTGCCAGCAGCTTAGGAGCGGGGGAGTACAATGAGCAGTTCTTC. Its protein product is CASSLGAGEYNEQFF.

The rearrangement uses TRBV6-5 and TRBJ2-5, with TRBD1 matching over 8 bases. With V trimmed by 5 bases and J by 3 bases, 5 bases remained unmatched. This CDR3 has 14 residues. CDR1 MNHEY and CDR2 SVGAGI come from the germline V gene. In DNA, the CDR3 is TGTGCCAGCAGTCACACGACAGGGGAAGAGACCCAGTACTTC. It codes for CASSHTTGEETQYF.

The V call is TRBV25-1, the J call TRBJ2-1; 11 bases fit TRBD2. CDR3 size: 15 residues. Germline V gene sequence: CDR1 MGHDK, CDR2 SYGVNS. Trimming cost V 5 bases and J 3 bases; bases outside gene matches: 3. CDR3 protein: CASSFGLAGYNEQFF. CDR3 DNA sequence: TGTGCCAGCAGTTTTGGACTAGCGGGCTACAATGAGCAGTTCTTC.

The CDR3 nucleotides are TGTGCCAGCGGCGGGGGGACAGTTCCTAACACTGAAGCTTTCTTT. It is translated as CASGGGTVPNTEAFF. The gene calls are TRBV6-1 and TRBJ1-1; 7 bases map to TRBD1. Germline V gene data show CDR1 as MNHNS and CDR2 as SASEGT. The CDR3 is made up of 15 amino acids. The V gene end was trimmed by 8 bases and the J gene end by 2 bases; junction bases not matched to a gene: 11.

The J gene is TRBJ2-7, the V gene TRBV6-1, with unresolved D. V lost 0 bases to trimming and J lost 0 bases, with 9 bases between them. Germline V gives CDR1 MNHNS, CDR2 SASEGT. CDR3 length: 15 residues. In DNA, the CDR3 is TGTGCCAGCAGTGAAGCCGGGTATAGCTCCTACGAGCAGTACGTC. Protein: CASSEAGYSSYEQYV.

This clone was observed a single time. The chain has TRBV7-2 and TRBJ1-1, with unresolved D. Germline CDR1 SGHTA, CDR2 FQGNSA. The V gene lost 2 bases and the J gene lost 2 bases, with 15 bases spanning the gap. This CDR3 comprises 16 residues. The CDR3 sequence is CASSLWAGGLNTEAFF. CDR3 nucleotide sequence: TGTGCCAGCAGCTTATGGGCAGGAGGACTTAACACTGAAGCTTTCTTT.

The rearrangement links TRBV28 to TRBJ2-2, with 7 bases fitting TRBD1. V was clipped by 8 bases and J by 5 bases; unmatched bases: 5. Germline V CDR1 and CDR2: MDHEN, SYDVKM. The CDR3 is made up of 13 amino acids. CDR3 bases: TGTGCCAGCGCCGGGACAGTAACCGGGGAGCTGTTTTTT. Translated, it gives CASAGTVTGELFF.

The chain joins TRBV7-3 to TRBJ1-1, with D perhaps matching TRBD1 (6 bases). The CDR3 has 12 amino acids. Germline V gene data show CDR1 as SGHTA and CDR2 as FQGTGA. Trimming left V 7 bases short and J 10 bases short, with 16 bases between. Here the CDR3 DNA reads TGTGCCAGCAACAGGCAGGGGATCGTAGCTTTCTTT. Translating gives CASNRQGIVAFF.

V usage is TRBV5-8 and J usage is TRBJ1-4; 10 positions agree with TRBD1. Trimming removed 4 bases from V and 0 bases from J; junction bases left unmatched: 9. The CDR3 totals 18 residues. The V gene's germline CDR1 is SGHTS and CDR2 YDEGEE. Here the CDR3 reads CASSLRPGTGATNEKLFF. CDR3 nucleotides: TGTGCCAGCAGCCTCCGCCCCGGGACAGGGGCAACTAATGAAAAACTGTTTTTT.

The chain is built from TRBV28 and TRBJ1-1; tentative D call: TRBD1 (6 bases). The CDR3 is made up of 15 amino acids. Germline V gene sequence: CDR1 MDHEN, CDR2 SYDVKM. Trimming took 7 bases from V and 1 from J, leaving 16 bases between them. CDR3 protein: CASNSQGLTNTEAFF. DNA of the CDR3: TGTGCCAGCAACTCGCAGGGGCTGACGAACACTGAAGCTTTCTTT.

The chain is built from TRBV19 and TRBJ1-1; D is unresolved. Germline values: CDR1 LNHDA, CDR2 SQIVND (reference sequence). V shed 7 bases and J shed 5 bases, with 11 bases lying between them. The CDR3 totals 12 residues. In DNA, the CDR3 is TGTGCCAGTAAGGCGGGTGGGACTGAAGCTTTCTTT. The encoded protein is CASKAGGTEAFF.

Remarks on this clone: Compared with germline, one end of the junction differs, possibly owing to a read error. The J gene is TRBJ2-5, the V gene TRBV29-1; 8 bases line up with TRBD1. Germline loops: CDR1 SQVTM, CDR2 ANQGSEA. The CDR3 extends over 10 amino acids. Written as DNA, the CDR3 is TGCAGCGTTGACCCTGGACAGGGAGACTTC. Translated: CSVDPGQGDF.

The genes are TRBV4-1 and TRBJ1-5; D is perhaps TRBD1 (5 bases). Germline V lookup: CDR1 MGHRA, CDR2 YSYEKL. V lost 4 bases and J 0 bases, leaving 10 bases between the germline ends. The CDR3 has 15 amino acids. Written as DNA, the CDR3 is TGCGCCAGCAGCCGACAGATCAATAGCAATCAGCCCCAGCATTTT. It is translated as CASSRQINSNQPQHF.

J is TRBJ1-1 and V is TRBV28, with D possibly matching TRBD1 (6 bases). V lost 7 bases to trimming and J lost 0 bases, with 15 bases between them. The CDR3 runs 15 residues. The germline V gene has CDR1 MDHEN and CDR2 SYDVKM. The CDR3 DNA follows: TGTGCCAGCACCCGAGGGGGTATCATGAACACTGAAGCTTTCTTT. It yields the protein CASTRGGIMNTEAFF. The entire variable domain, with the rest obtained from reference TRBV28 and TRBJ1-1, is as follows: DVKVTQSSRYLVKRTGEKVFLECVQDMDHENMFWYRQDPGLGLRLIYFSYDVKMKEKGDIPEGYSVSREKKERFSLILESASTNQTSMYLCASTRGGIMNTEAFFGQGTRLTVV.

The gene calls are TRBV5-6 and TRBJ2-5; D may be TRBD2 (6 bases). This CDR3 is built from 14 residues. In germline, CDR1 is SGHDT, CDR2 YYEEEE. V was pared by 0 bases and J by 4 bases, with 10 bases between. CDR3 bases: TGTGCCAGCAGCTTGGCGGGGGTAGGAGAGACCCAGTACTTC. Translated: CASSLAGVGETQYF.

The V gene is TRBV7-2, the J gene TRBJ2-3, with D unresolved. V was clipped by 2 bases and J by 8 bases, with 17 bases between them. The CDR3 totals 15 residues. The germline V gene has CDR1 SGHTA and CDR2 FQGNSA. The DNA of the CDR3 is TGTGCCAGCAGCTTATGGTGGCCCGGGTTTGTTACGCAGTATTTT. It encodes CASSLWWPGFVTQYF.

This clone is a singleton in its sample. This chain joins TRBV2 and TRBJ1-5; TRBD1 aligns across 9 bases. The CDR3 extends over 15 amino acids. CDR1 is SNHLY and CDR2 is FYNNEI in the germline V gene. The junction had 6 bases not matched to a gene; V was cut back by 5 bases and J by 4 bases. CDR3 DNA sequence: TGTGCCAGCAGTCCAACAGGGGGCTGGAATCAGCCCCAGCATTTT. It is translated as CASSPTGGWNQPQHF.